These 30 T cell receptor beta chains were all obtained from the same sample, sequenced in a study of shared clonotypes between healthy human individuals. Libraries were prepared by immunoSEQ multiplex PCR; TCRdb keeps only in-frame clonotypes and omits some of them. The table includes hundreds of thousands of clones, approximately 79% detected once. Material: memory CD4+ T cells sorted from blood. As to subset: CD45RA-negative fraction. All receptors derive from a woman aged 30 to 39 in good health.

This chain links TRBV6-6 with TRBJ2-1; 11 bases match TRBD2. Trimming took 0 bases from V and 9 from J; bases not matched to a gene: 7. This CDR3 region has 16 residues. Germline CDR1 and CDR2: MNHNY and SVGAGI (reference sequence). CDR3 amino acids: CASSYSGLAEPSEQFF. CDR3 coding DNA: TGTGCCAGCAGTTACTCGGGACTAGCGGAGCCTAGTGAGCAGTTCTTC.

The chain employs TRBV9 and TRBJ2-2; 13 positions agree with TRBD2. J was trimmed by 6 bases and V by 4 bases; bases with no gene match: 12. Looked up from germline, CDR1 is SGDLS and CDR2 is YYNGEE. CDR3 size: 18 residues. The CDR3 DNA is TGTGCCAGCAGCCCCCGAGTCCCGGGACTAGCGGGGCCCGGGGAGCTGTTTTTT. The encoded protein is CASSPRVPGLAGPGELFF.

The rearrangement joins TRBV29-1 to TRBJ1-1; D unresolved. Germline CDR1 reads SQVTM; CDR2 reads ANQGSEA. The CDR3 runs 9 residues. Deletions cut 6 bases from V and 2 bases from J, with 1 base between. This CDR3 reads CSVNTEAFF. In DNA, the CDR3 is TGCAGCGTCAACACTGAAGCTTTCTTT. Supplemented by reference TRBV29-1 and TRBJ1-1, the full variable domain reads SAVISQKPSRDICQRGTSLTIQCQVDSQVTMMFWYRQQPGQSLTLIATANQGSEATYESGFVIDKFPISRPNLTFSTLTVSNMSPEDSSIYLCSVNTEAFFGQGTRLTVV.

V is TRBV5-6 and J is TRBJ2-5; 8 nucleotides agree with TRBD2. The CDR3 is 16 amino acids. The germline CDR1 and CDR2 sequences are SGHDT and YYEEEE. V lost 0 bases to trimming and J lost 1 base; unmatched junction nucleotides: 5. CDR3 loop: CASSLAPSGLQETQYF. The CDR3 coding sequence is TGTGCCAGCAGCTTGGCGCCTAGCGGGCTCCAAGAGACCCAGTACTTC.

The chain has TRBV6-6 and TRBJ2-7; D not resolved. V was trimmed by 5 bases and J by 4 bases, leaving 9 bases between them. Per germline, CDR1 MNHNY and CDR2 SVGAGI (reference sequence). This CDR3 region has 12 residues. The CDR3 region is CASSRTPYEQYF. In nucleotides, the CDR3 is TGTGCCAGCAGTCGCACCCCATACGAGCAGTACTTC.

This clone has just a few counts. The rearrangement joins TRBV28 to TRBJ1-1, with 9 bases aligning to TRBD1. The CDR3 consists of 13 residues. The J segment lost 7 bases and the V segment lost 5 bases, leaving 5 bases of the junction unmatched. The V gene's germline CDR1 is MDHEN and CDR2 SYDVKM. The CDR3 spells CASSPGQGGEAFF. The DNA for the CDR3 is TGTGCCAGCAGTCCGGGACAGGGAGGTGAAGCTTTCTTT.

This clone was seen ten or more times. The chain uses TRBV29-1 and TRBJ1-2; D unresolved. Germline V CDR1 and CDR2: SQVTM, ANQGSEA. The length of the CDR3 is 12 residues. V shed 6 bases and J shed 8 bases, with 16 bases lying between them. This chain's CDR3 is CSVYTPRLGYTF. The CDR3, as DNA: TGCAGCGTGTACACTCCACGGCTGGGCTACACCTTC.

The J gene is TRBJ1-5, the V gene TRBV19; D unresolved. V dropped 1 base and J dropped 3 bases, with 4 bases sitting between them. Germline CDR1 is LNHDA and CDR2 is SQIVND (reference sequence). This CDR3 has 13 amino acids. CDR3 coding DNA: TGTGCCAGTAGTATAGGCTTCAATCAGCCCCAGCATTTT. Protein: CASSIGFNQPQHF.

The CDR3 DNA sequence: TGTGCCAGCAGCCCTACCGGGGGCGGCTCCTACGAGCAGTACTTC. It encodes CASSPTGGGSYEQYF. This rearrangement joins TRBV5-4 to TRBJ2-7; D may be TRBD1 or TRBD2 (6 bases each). Germline V lookup: CDR1 SGHNT, CDR2 YYREEE (reference sequence). Trimming took off 4 bases at V and 0 bases at J, with 14 bases between the two ends. The CDR3 is 15 residues long.

This clone was picked up one time. The rearrangement joins TRBV28 to TRBJ2-5, with D possibly matching TRBD1 (5 bases). Trimming shortened V by 1 base and J by 7 bases, and 16 bases separated the two germline ends. Germline assignment: CDR1 MDHEN and CDR2 SYDVKM. CDR3 length equals 15 residues. Written as DNA, the CDR3 is TGTGCCAGCAGTTTATCCGACAGAACCTCCGGGACCCAGTACTTC. Its protein is CASSLSDRTSGTQYF.

This chain connects TRBV29-1 to TRBJ2-5; 8 bases line up with TRBD1. Germline assignment: CDR1 SQVTM and CDR2 ANQGSEA. Trimming removed 3 bases from V and 1 base from J; junction bases left unmatched: 1. The CDR3 contains 13 residues. The CDR3 region has the DNA TGCAGCGTTGACGGACAGGGCCAAGAGACCCAGTACTTC. Encoded protein: CSVDGQGQETQYF.

This clone was counted once. This sequence joins TRBV10-1 and TRBJ2-7; D may match TRBD1 or TRBD2 (5 bases each). The CDR3 covers 14 residues. Germline loops: CDR1 WNHNN, CDR2 SYGVQD (reference sequence). V lost 4 bases, J lost 0 bases, and 10 bases lay in between. DNA for the CDR3: TGCGCCAGCAGTGGGGCCGGGGCCTCCTACGAGCAGTACTTC. This sequence encodes CASSGAGASYEQYF.

The V call is TRBV7-2, the J call TRBJ2-3; D perhaps matches TRBD2 (6 bases). In germline, CDR1 is SGHTA, CDR2 FQGNSA. Deletions cut 5 bases from V and 2 bases from J, with 14 bases between. The CDR3 loop spans 15 amino acids. CDR3 in DNA: TGTGCCAGCAGCCCAAAAGCGGGTTCCACAGATACGCAGTATTTT. Translation gives CASSPKAGSTDTQYF. Drawing the rest from reference TRBV7-2 and TRBJ2-3, the complete variable domain is GAGVSQSPSNKVTEKGKDVELRCDPISGHTALYWYRQSLGQGLEFLIYFQGNSAPDKSGLPSDRFSAERTGGSVSTLTIQRTQQEDSAVYLCASSPKAGSTDTQYFGPGTRLTVL.

Notes on this clone: Given a much more abundant clone one base away, this may be a read error. The chain combines TRBV30 with TRBJ1-5, with D possibly matching TRBD1 (5 bases). Germline values: CDR1 GTSNPN, CDR2 SVGIG (reference sequence). This CDR3 is built from 13 residues. Trimming removed 4 bases from V and 2 bases from J, with 9 bases in between. The CDR3 DNA is TGTGCCTGGAATGGGGGAGGCAATCAGCCCCAGCATTTT. It translates to CAWNGGGNQPQHF.

The chain is built from TRBV28 and TRBJ1-5; a possible D gene is TRBD1 (6 bases). There are 20 residues in the CDR3. The ends were cut back, 4 bases at V and 0 bases at J, with 25 bases in the middle. Germline V CDR1 and CDR2: MDHEN, SYDVKM. The chain's CDR3 is CASSSYSLQGSGNSNQPQHF. The CDR3 nucleotides are TGTGCCAGCAGTTCGTATAGCCTACAGGGTTCGGGGAATAGCAATCAGCCCCAGCATTTT.

The chain is built from TRBV6-5 and TRBJ1-5; D perhaps matches TRBD1 (5 bases). Germline V gives CDR1 MNHEY, CDR2 SVGAGI. The V end lost 4 bases, the J end lost 7 bases, and 11 bases lay between the germline ends. The CDR3 sequence is 13 residues long. The CDR3 loop is CASSSRGRQPQHF. CDR3 nucleotides: TGTGCCAGCAGTTCAAGGGGCAGACAGCCCCAGCATTTT.

The chain has TRBV15 and TRBJ1-5; TRBD1 agrees at 9 bases. The germline V gene has CDR1 LNHNV and CDR2 YYDKDF (reference sequence). The CDR3 spans 16 residues. With V trimmed by 0 bases and J by 9 bases, 9 bases remained unmatched. The CDR3 DNA is TGTGCCACCAGCAGAGATACAGGGGGCGCGAGTCGGCCCCAGCATTTT. Translated: CATSRDTGGASRPQHF.

The chain recombines TRBV11-2 with TRBJ2-2; D is possibly TRBD2 (5 bases). This CDR3 is 13 amino acids long. In germline, CDR1 is SGHAT, CDR2 FQNNGV. The ends were cut back, 4 bases at V and 9 bases at J, with 12 bases in the middle. DNA of the CDR3: TGTGCCAGCAGCTCTTTGCGGGCGAGGGAGCTGTTTTTT. Protein sequence: CASSSLRARELFF. Variable domain in full (rest from reference TRBV11-2 and TRBJ2-2): EAGVAQSPRYKIIEKRQSVAFWCNPISGHATLYWYQQILGQGPKLLIQFQNNGVVDDSQLPKDRFSAERLKGVDSTLKIQPAKLEDSAVYLCASSSLRARELFFGEGSRLTVL.

This clone was recorded once. The sample holds other DNA sequences that translate to the same CDR3. The V gene is TRBV27, the J gene TRBJ2-7, with TRBD1 as a possible D gene (5 bases). Trimming stripped 3 bases from V and 0 bases from J, with 12 bases between. The germline V gene encodes CDR1 MNHEY and CDR2 SMNVEV (reference sequence). The CDR3 is 15 residues long. CDR3 region: CASSFGTGLSYEQYF. The CDR3 bases are TGTGCCAGCAGTTTCGGAACAGGTCTCTCCTACGAGCAGTACTTC.

The J gene is TRBJ1-1, the V gene TRBV28; TRBD1 might be the D (5 bases). Deletions cut 2 bases from V and 3 bases from J, with 7 bases between. CDR3 size: 13 residues. Germline V gives CDR1 MDHEN, CDR2 SYDVKM. The CDR3 DNA sequence: TGTGCCAGCAGTTTAGGGGCGGACACTGAAGCTTTCTTT. It translates to CASSLGADTEAFF.

The chain links TRBV19 to TRBJ2-4, with 8 nucleotides matching TRBD2. CDR1 is LNHDA and CDR2 is SQIVND in the germline V gene (reference sequence). The CDR3 totals 15 residues. Germline trimming cut 7 bases from V and 8 bases from J; bases unmatched to any gene: 13. The CDR3: CASTETSGGADIQYF. The DNA for the CDR3 is TGTGCCAGTACCGAAACTAGCGGCGGGGCTGACATTCAGTACTTC.

V gene TRBV7-6 combines with J gene TRBJ2-1, with 8 bases identical to TRBD2. V was pared by 3 bases and J by 6 bases, with 10 bases of the junction left unmatched. Germline CDR1 reads SGHVS; CDR2 reads FNYEAQ. This CDR3 is built from 16 residues. This CDR3 is CASSFRSSGTSNEQFF. The CDR3 DNA reads TGTGCCAGCAGCTTCCGTAGTAGCGGGACTTCCAATGAGCAGTTCTTC.

This rearrangement joins TRBV11-3 to TRBJ2-1, with a tentative D call TRBD1 (5 bases). Trimming took off 5 bases at V and 0 bases at J, with 14 bases between the two ends. The V gene's germline CDR1 is SGHNT and CDR2 YENEEA. The CDR3 is 16 residues long. Written as DNA, the CDR3 is TGTGCCAGCAGCCAGGCTGGGGCCAGCTCCTACAATGAGCAGTTCTTC. Translating it yields CASSQAGASSYNEQFF.

The chain employs TRBV14 and TRBJ2-1, with a possible D match to TRBD2 (6 bases). With 3 bases removed from V and 10 bases from J, the gap between germline ends came to 10 bases. This CDR3 has 12 amino acids. Germline values: CDR1 SGHDN, CDR2 FVKESK. CDR3 coding DNA: TGTGCCAGCAGCCATGGGGAGGTCGAGCAGTTCTTC. Translation gives CASSHGEVEQFF.

This clone was seen once. The rearrangement joins TRBV2 to TRBJ2-2, with D perhaps matching TRBD2 (6 bases). V shed 8 bases and J shed 3 bases, with 19 bases lying between them. The CDR3 runs to 16 residues. Germline assignment: CDR1 SNHLY and CDR2 FYNNEI. In DNA, the CDR3 is TGTGCCAGCCGCCCCCCCACTAGCATGGACACCGGGGAGCTGTTTTTT. Protein: CASRPPTSMDTGELFF.

Written as DNA, the CDR3 is TGTGCCAGCAGCCCGAAGGGGGTGGTTGGGGCCAACGTCCTGACTTTC. Encoded protein: CASSPKGVVGANVLTF. The chain uses TRBV2 and TRBJ2-6, with D possibly being TRBD1 (6 bases). Germline V gene sequence: CDR1 SNHLY, CDR2 FYNNEI. This CDR3 contains 16 residues. Between the trimmed V and J ends, which lost 6 bases and 3 bases, there was a span of 15 bases.

Details on this clone: In the same sample, other DNA sequences code for this CDR3. The V and J genes are TRBV28 and TRBJ1-2; D remains ambiguous. The V gene lost 1 base and the J gene lost 4 bases, with 7 bases spanning the gap. Germline assignment: CDR1 MDHEN and CDR2 SYDVKM. The CDR3 contains 13 residues. This CDR3 reads CASSLSGLYGYTF. The CDR3 DNA follows: TGTGCCAGCAGTTTATCCGGTCTCTATGGCTACACCTTC.

The chain employs TRBV29-1 and TRBJ2-7; 9 nucleotides agree with TRBD1. The V segment lost 4 bases and the J segment 4 bases; nucleotides outside the gene matches: 11. Germline-derived CDR1 and CDR2 are SQVTM and ANQGSEA. The CDR3 spans 15 residues. The CDR3 DNA reads TGCAGCGTTGGGGACACAGGGGGCAGTCCGTACGAGCAGTACTTC. Translating it yields CSVGDTGGSPYEQYF.

The chain has TRBV30 and TRBJ2-7, with 8 bases that match TRBD2. The length of the CDR3 is 14 residues. Germline lookup yields CDR1 GTSNPN and CDR2 SVGIG (reference sequence). The V segment lost 4 bases and the J segment 2 bases; nucleotides outside the gene matches: 7. CDR3 nucleotides: TGTGCCTGGAAGAAAGCGGGAGAGGCCTACGAGCAGTACTTC. Encoded protein: CAWKKAGEAYEQYF.

The CDR3 nucleotides are TGTGCCAGCGTTGAACCCTCTGGAAACACCATATATTTT. Translating it yields CASVEPSGNTIYF. V and J are TRBV28 and TRBJ1-3, with D uncertain. Germline V gene sequence: CDR1 MDHEN, CDR2 SYDVKM. The CDR3 consists of 13 residues. Trimming took 8 bases from V and 0 from J, leaving 8 bases between them. Together with reference TRBV28 and TRBJ1-3, the CDR3 gives the full variable domain: DVKVTQSSRYLVKRTGEKVFLECVQDMDHENMFWYRQDPGLGLRLIYFSYDVKMKEKGDIPEGYSVSREKKERFSLILESASTNQTSMYLCASVEPSGNTIYFGEGSWLTVV.